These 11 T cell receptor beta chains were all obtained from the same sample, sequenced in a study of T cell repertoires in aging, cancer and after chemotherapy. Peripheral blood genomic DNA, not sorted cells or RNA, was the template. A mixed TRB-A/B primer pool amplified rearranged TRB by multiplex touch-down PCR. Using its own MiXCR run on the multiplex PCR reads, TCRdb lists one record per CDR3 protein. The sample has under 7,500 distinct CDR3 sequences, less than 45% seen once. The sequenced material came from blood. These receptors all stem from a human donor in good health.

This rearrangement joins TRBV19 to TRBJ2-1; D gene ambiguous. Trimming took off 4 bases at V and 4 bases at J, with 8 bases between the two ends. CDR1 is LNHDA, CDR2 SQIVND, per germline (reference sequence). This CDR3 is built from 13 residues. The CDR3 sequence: CASSSGTYNEQFF. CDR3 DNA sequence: TGTGCCAGTAGTAGTGGCACTTACAATGAGCAGTTCTTC.

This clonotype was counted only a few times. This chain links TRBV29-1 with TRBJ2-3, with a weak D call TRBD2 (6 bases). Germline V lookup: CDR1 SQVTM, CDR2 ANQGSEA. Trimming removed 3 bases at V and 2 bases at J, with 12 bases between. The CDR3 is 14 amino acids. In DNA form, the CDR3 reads TGCAGCGTTGAGGCATTGCGGGACACAGATACGCAGTATTTT. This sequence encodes CSVEALRDTDTQYF.

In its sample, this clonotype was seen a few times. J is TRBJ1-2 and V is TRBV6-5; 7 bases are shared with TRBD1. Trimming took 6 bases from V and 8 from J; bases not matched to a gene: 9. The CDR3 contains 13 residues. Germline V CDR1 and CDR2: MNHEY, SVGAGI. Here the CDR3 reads CASSYRGGRGYTF. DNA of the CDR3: TGTGCCAGCAGCTACAGGGGCGGGAGAGGCTACACCTTC.

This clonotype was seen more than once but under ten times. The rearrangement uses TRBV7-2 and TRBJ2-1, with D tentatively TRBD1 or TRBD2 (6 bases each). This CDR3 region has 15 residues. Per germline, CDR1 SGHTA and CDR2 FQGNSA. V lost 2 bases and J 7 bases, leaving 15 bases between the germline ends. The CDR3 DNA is TGTGCCAGCAGCTTATCGGGGGCCGGGGTGAATGAGCAGTTCTTC. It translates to CASSLSGAGVNEQFF.

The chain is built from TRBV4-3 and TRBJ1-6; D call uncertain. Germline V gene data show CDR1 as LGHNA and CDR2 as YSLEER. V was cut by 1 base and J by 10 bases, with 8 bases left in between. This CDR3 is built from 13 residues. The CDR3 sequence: CASSQGMGSPLHF. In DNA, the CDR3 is TGCGCCAGCAGCCAAGGGATGGGGTCACCCCTCCACTTT.

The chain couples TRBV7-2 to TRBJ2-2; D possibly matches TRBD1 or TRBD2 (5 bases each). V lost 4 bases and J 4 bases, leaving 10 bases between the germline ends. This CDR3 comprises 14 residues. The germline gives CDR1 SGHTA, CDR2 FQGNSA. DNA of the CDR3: TGTGCCAGCAGCTCCGGGGCATTCACCGGGGAGCTGTTTTTT. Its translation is CASSSGAFTGELFF.

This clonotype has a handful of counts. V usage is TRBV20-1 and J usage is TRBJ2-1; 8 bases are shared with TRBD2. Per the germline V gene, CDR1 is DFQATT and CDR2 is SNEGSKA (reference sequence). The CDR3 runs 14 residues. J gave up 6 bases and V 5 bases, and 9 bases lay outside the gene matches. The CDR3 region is CSADPGLAANEQFF. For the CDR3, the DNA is TGCAGTGCTGACCCTGGACTAGCCGCCAATGAGCAGTTCTTC.

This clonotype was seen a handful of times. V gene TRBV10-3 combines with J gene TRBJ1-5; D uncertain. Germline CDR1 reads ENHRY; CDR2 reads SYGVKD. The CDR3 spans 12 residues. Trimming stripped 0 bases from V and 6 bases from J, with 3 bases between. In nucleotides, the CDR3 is TGTGCCATCAGTGAGTCGGGTCAGCCCCAGCATTTT. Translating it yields CAISESGQPQHF.

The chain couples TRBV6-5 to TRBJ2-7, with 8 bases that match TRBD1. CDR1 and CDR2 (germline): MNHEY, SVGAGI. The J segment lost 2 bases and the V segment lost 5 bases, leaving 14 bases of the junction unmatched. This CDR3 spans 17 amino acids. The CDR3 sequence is CASSPYSGTGETYEQYF. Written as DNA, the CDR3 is TGTGCCAGCAGTCCCTATTCCGGGACAGGAGAAACCTACGAGCAGTACTTC.

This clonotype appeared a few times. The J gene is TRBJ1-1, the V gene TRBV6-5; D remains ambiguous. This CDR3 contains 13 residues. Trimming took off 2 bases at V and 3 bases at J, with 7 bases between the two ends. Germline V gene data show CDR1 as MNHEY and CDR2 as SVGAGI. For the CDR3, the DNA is TGTGCCAGCAGTTACGAGGGCGACACTGAAGCTTTCTTT. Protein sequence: CASSYEGDTEAFF.

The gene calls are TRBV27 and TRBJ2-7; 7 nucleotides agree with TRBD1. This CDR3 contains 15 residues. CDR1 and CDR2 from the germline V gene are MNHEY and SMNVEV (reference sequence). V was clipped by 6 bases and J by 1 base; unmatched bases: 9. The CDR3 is CASSSGRTGSYEQYF. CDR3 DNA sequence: TGTGCCAGCAGCTCAGGCCGGACAGGATCCTACGAGCAGTACTTC.